This T cell receptor beta chain is drawn from a study of CD8 T cells in ankylosing spondylitis. Overall study results and limits: A TCR beta motif of seven or eight highly homologous variants appeared characteristic of ankylosing spondylitis blood. Disease-linked clones reportedly concentrated significantly in matched ankylosing spondylitis synovial fluid. Clones that were linked to disease were CD8+ and were relatively rare in peripheral blood.

TCRdb called the 5' RACE reads again in MiXCR, with one record for every CDR3 protein. The repertoire holds a few hundred thousand distinct CDR3 sequences, with 20% to 25% as singletons. Concerning this clonotype: Its target is not known.

CDR1 and CDR2 (germline): PRHDT, FYEKMQ (reference sequence). The CDR3 sequence is 17 residues long. With 0 bases removed from V and 0 bases from J, the gap between germline ends came to 14 bases. The TCR was taken from a male donor with ankylosing spondylitis. Specimen: blood, either unsorted or a sorted T cell fraction (not recorded which). The chain links TRBV13 to TRBJ2-5; D uncertain. The CDR3 protein is CASSLGRPEWYQETQYF. In nucleotides, the CDR3 is TGTGCCAGCAGCTTAGGCCGACCTGAATGGTACCAAGAGACCCAGTACTTC.